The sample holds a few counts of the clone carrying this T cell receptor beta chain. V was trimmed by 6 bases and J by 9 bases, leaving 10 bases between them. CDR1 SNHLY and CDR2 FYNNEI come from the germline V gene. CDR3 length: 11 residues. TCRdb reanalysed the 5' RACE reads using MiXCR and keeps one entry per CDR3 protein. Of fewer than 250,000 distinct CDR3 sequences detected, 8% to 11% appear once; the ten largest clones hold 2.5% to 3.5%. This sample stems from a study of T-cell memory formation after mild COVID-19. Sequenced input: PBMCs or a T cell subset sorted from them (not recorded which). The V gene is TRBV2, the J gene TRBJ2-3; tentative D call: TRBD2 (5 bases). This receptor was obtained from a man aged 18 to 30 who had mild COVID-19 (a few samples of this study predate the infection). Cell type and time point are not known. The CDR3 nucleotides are TGTGCCAGCAGGGACCGAGGGACGCAGTATTTT. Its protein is CASRDRGTQYF.